This paragraph reports one T cell receptor beta chain. No antigen is known for it. This entry is derived from a study of graft-versus-host responses after intestinal transplantation. TCRdb's table, derived via immunoSEQ multiplex PCR, lists solely in-frame clones and lacks some. The data hold some 90,000 clones, with roughly 92% observed a single time. The study's findings and limits: Patients with graft-donor T cell macrochimerism had high graft-versus-host to host-versus-graft clonal ratios in allografts.

V was pared by 10 bases and J by 3 bases, with 7 bases of the junction left unmatched. The germline gives CDR1 MNHNS, CDR2 SASEGT. The CDR3 is 13 residues long. The sequence was collected from a human donor who was the organ donor for an intestinal transplant. The chain employs TRBV6-1 and TRBJ2-5; 8 bases match TRBD2. The source material was unstimulated CD8+ T cells sorted from spleen or lymph node cells, sampled before transplant. Written as DNA, the CDR3 is TGTGCCACCCGGGAGCGGGGGAAAGAGACCCAGTACTTC. Translation gives CATRERGKETQYF.